The source of this TCR beta chain is a study of T-cell reconstitution after alpha-beta-depleted transplantation in children. Using unique molecular identifiers, the investigators prepared the TCRbeta library. TCRdb processed the PCR reads anew with MiXCR; each CDR3 protein has one entry. This table holds hundreds of thousands of distinct CDR3 sequences, approximately 9.6% found once. This clonotype has ten or more counts. The CDR3 length is 14 residues. Trimming cost V 1 base and J 4 bases, with 10 bases left between them. Germline CDR1 is SNHLY and CDR2 is FYNNEI. The clonotype comes from a human donor who donated a stem cell graft to a child with SCID. Sequenced here: PBMCs from the stem cell graft donor, sampled from the stem cell graft. The chain links TRBV2 to TRBJ1-1; unclear D gene. Written as DNA, the CDR3 is TGTGCCAGCAGTGAAGTGGGTTTTGGCACTGAAGCTTTCTTT. It specifies CASSEVGFGTEAFF. The complete variable domain, with remaining parts taken from reference TRBV2 and TRBJ1-1, reads EPEVTQTPSHQVTQMGQEVILRCVPISNHLYFYWYRQILGQKVEFLVSFYNNEISEKSEIFDDQFSVERPDGSNFTLKIRSTKLEDSAMYFCASSEVGFGTEAFFGQGTRLTVV.